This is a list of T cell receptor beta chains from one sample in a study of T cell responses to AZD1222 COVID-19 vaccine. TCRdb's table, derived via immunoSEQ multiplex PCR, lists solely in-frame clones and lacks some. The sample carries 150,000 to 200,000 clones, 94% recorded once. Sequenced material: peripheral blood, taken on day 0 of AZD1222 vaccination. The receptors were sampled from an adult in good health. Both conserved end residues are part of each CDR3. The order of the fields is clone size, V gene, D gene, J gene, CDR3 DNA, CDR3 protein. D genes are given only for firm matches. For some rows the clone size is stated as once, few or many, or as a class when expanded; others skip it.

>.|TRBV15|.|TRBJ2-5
TGTGCCACCAGCAGAGATAACGGGGTGGAGACCCAGTACTTC
CATSRDNGVETQYF
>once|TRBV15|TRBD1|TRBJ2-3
TGTGCCACCAGCCATATCCCCCGCGACAGGGGCTCAGATACGCAGTATTTT
CATSHIPRDRGSDTQYF
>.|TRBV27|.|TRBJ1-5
TGTGCCAGCAGTTTATCCCGCCCCTCATATAGCAATCAGCCCCAGCATTTT
CASSLSRPSYSNQPQHF
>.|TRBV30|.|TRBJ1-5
TGTGCCTGGAGGTCTCGGGGCGCGGGTCAGCCCCAGCATTTT
CAWRSRGAGQPQHF
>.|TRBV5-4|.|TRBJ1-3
TGTGCCAGCAGCCAGGGACACCCTGGAAACACCATATATTTT
CASSQGHPGNTIYF
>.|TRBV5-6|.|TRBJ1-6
TGTGCCAGCCGGGGGGGATACAATTCACCCCTCCACTTT
CASRGGYNSPLHF
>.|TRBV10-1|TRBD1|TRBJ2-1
TGCGCCAGCAGGACAGGGCTCCTAGGGAATGAGCAGTTCTTC
CASRTGLLGNEQFF
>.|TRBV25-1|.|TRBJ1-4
TGTGCCAGCAGTCCGATAGGCAGCGGGGGAGAAAAACTGTTTTTT
CASSPIGSGGEKLFF
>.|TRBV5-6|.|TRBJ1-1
TGTGCCAGCCGTAACAGGGCAGCTGAAGCTTTCTTT
CASRNRAAEAFF
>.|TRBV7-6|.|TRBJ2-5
TGTGCCAGCAGCTTAGGGTACAGGGAGGGAGAAGAGACCCAGTACTTC
CASSLGYREGEETQYF
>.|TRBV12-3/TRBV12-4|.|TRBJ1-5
TGTGCCAGCACCCTGGGGGGGCAGCCCCAGCATTTT
CASTLGGQPQHF
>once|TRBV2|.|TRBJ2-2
TGTGCCAGCACGGCTAGAAGACAGTCCGGGGAGCTGTTTTTT
CASTARRQSGELFF
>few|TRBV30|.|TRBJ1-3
TGTGCCTCCCGAAGAGACAGGAGCCTCTCTGGAAACACCATATATTTT
CASRRDRSLSGNTIYF
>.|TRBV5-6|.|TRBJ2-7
TGTGCCAGCAGCCTCAGGGGCGGGAGTTACGAGCAGTACTTC
CASSLRGGSYEQYF
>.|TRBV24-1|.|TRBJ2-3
TGTGCCACCAGTGATTTACCGAAACAGGGAACCCGCACAGATACGCAGTATTTT
CATSDLPKQGTRTDTQYF
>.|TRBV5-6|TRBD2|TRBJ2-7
TGTGCCAGCAGCTTACCGGGACTAGGTGGAATCGAGCAGTACTTC
CASSLPGLGGIEQYF
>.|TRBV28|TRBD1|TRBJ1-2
TGTGCCAGCAGTTTCGCGGTGACAGGGGCGTCCTATGGCTACACCTTC
CASSFAVTGASYGYTF
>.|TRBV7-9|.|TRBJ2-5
TGTGCCAGCAGCTTAGGGCAAGAGACCCAGTACTTC
CASSLGQETQYF
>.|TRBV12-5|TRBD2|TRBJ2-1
TGTGCTAGTGGTTTAGATAGCGGGGGACCTACCTACAATGAGCAGTTCTTC
CASGLDSGGPTYNEQFF
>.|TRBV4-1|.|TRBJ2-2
TGCGCCAGCACTAACTGGGGGAGCTCTCGGAACACCGGGGAGCTGTTTTTT
CASTNWGSSRNTGELFF
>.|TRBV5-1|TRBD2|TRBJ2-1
TGCGCCAGCATCGGTAGCGGGAGTCGAAATGAGCAGTTCTTC
CASIGSGSRNEQFF
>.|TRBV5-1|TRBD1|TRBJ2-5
TGCGCCAGCAGCTTACGACAGGGGGCTAGGGAGACCCAGTACTTC
CASSLRQGARETQYF
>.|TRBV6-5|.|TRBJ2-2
TGTGCCAGCAGTTACTTCCCGGGATCCACCGGGGAGCTGTTTTTT
CASSYFPGSTGELFF
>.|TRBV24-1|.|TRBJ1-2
TGTGCCACCGGGAGCAGGGAGGGCGGCTACACCTTC
CATGSREGGYTF
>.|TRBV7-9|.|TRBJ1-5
TGTGCCAGCAGCTTTGCGGGACAGCCCCAGCATTTT
CASSFAGQPQHF
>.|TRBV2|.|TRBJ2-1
TGTGCCAGCAGCCGGGCCTTGGGCCCCAATGATGAGCAGTTCTTC
CASSRALGPNDEQFF
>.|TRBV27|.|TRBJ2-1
TGTGCCAGCAGTCCGACTCCCCCATGGGAGCAGTTCTTC
CASSPTPPWEQFF
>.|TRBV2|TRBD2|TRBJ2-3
TGTGCCAGCAGTGCCCGGACTAGCGGCACAGATACGCAGTATTTT
CASSARTSGTDTQYF
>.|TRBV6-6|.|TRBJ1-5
TGTGCCAGCAGTTACTCGAGGGCATTGCATCAGCCCCAGCATTTT
CASSYSRALHQPQHF
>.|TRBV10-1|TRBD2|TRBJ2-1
TGCGCCAGCAGCCGACTAGCGGGATTATCCAGCTCCTACAATGAGCAGTTCTTC
CASSRLAGLSSSYNEQFF
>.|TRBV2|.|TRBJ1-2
TGTGCCAGCCAGAGGACAGCCTCTAACTATGGCTACACCTTC
CASQRTASNYGYTF
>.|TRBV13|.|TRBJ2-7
TGTGCCAGCAGCTTACGGGTCGATACTACCTACGAGCAGTACTTC
CASSLRVDTTYEQYF
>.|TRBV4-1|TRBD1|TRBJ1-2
TGCGCCAGCAGCCAAATAAGACAGGGGCCCTTCTATGGCTACACCTTC
CASSQIRQGPFYGYTF
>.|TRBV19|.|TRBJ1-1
TGTGCCAGTAGTATAGTTGGGTGGACTGAAGCTTTCTTT
CASSIVGWTEAFF
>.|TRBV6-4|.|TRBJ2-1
TGTGCCAGCAGTCCCGCCGCCGGAGTTGAGCAGTTCTTC
CASSPAAGVEQFF
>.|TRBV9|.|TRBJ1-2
TGTGCCAGCAGCCCCCCAGGGTTACCGAGGGGTGGCTACACCTTC
CASSPPGLPRGGYTF
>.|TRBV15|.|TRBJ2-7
TGTGCCACCAGCGGCAAGGTTCCCTCCTACGAGCAGTACTTC
CATSGKVPSYEQYF
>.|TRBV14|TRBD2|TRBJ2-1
TGTGCCAGCAGCCCCCTAGCGGGAGCCTACAATGAGCAGTTCTTC
CASSPLAGAYNEQFF
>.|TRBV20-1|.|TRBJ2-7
TGCAGTGCTAGTGGGGGATTCAACTACGAGCAGTACTTC
CSASGGFNYEQYF
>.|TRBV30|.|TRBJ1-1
TGTGCCTGGAGTGGGGGGGAGGCTGAAGCTTTCTTT
CAWSGGEAEAFF
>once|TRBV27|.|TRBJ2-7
TGTGCCAGCAGTTTCTCCCTCGGCGAGCAGTACTTC
CASSFSLGEQYF
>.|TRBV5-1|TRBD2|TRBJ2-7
TGCGCCAGCAGCGGCTCTAGCGGCTCCTACGAGCAGTACTTC
CASSGSSGSYEQYF
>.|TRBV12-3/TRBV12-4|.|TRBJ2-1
TGTGCCAGCAGATCCAACAATGAGCAGTTCTTC
CASRSNNEQFF
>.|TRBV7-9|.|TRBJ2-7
TGTGCCAGCAGCTTAGATCGCCAGATCCACGAGCAGTACTTC
CASSLDRQIHEQYF
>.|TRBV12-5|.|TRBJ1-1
TGTGCTAGTGGTGGGGGAGTGAACACTGAAGCTTTCTTT
CASGGGVNTEAFF
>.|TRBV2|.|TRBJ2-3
TGTGCCAGCAGTTACTCGGATACGCAGTATTTT
CASSYSDTQYF
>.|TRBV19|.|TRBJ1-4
TGTGCCAGTAGCGCGTCAGGGATTGAAAAACTGTTTTTT
CASSASGIEKLFF